These 31 T cell receptor beta chains were all obtained from the same sample, sequenced in a study of T-cell reconstitution after alpha-beta-depleted transplantation in children. Molecular barcoding with unique molecular identifiers was used for the TCRbeta library. Each CDR3 protein is one row after TCRdb ran MiXCR on the PCR reads. In the table there are hundreds of thousands of distinct CDR3 sequences, 16% of which are singletons. The sample consisted of PBMCs, mostly from graft donor cells, taken 360 days after TCRalphabeta/CD19-depleted stem cell transplant. The receptors stem from a male patient younger than 18 who had a stem cell transplant for acute lymphoblastic leukemia, so the T cells may come from the graft donor.

This clonotype showed up just a few times. The chain is built from TRBV5-1 and TRBJ2-1; TRBD1 might be the D (6 bases). Trimming stripped 4 bases from V and 2 bases from J, with 13 bases between. This CDR3 has 15 residues. Germline CDR1 is SGHRS and CDR2 is YFSETQ. CDR3 protein: CASSTLTGPYNEQFF. The DNA of the CDR3 is TGCGCCAGCAGCACGTTGACAGGTCCCTACAATGAGCAGTTCTTC.

The chain employs TRBV20-1 and TRBJ1-6; D uncertain. The CDR3 runs to 15 residues. Germline assignment: CDR1 DFQATT and CDR2 SNEGSKA (reference sequence). V lost 1 base and J 6 bases, leaving 13 bases between the germline ends. CDR3 in DNA: TGCAGTGCTAGAGTTGGAGGGAATGGTAATTCACCCCTCCACTTT. Translated, it gives CSARVGGNGNSPLHF.

The chain is built from TRBV12-3 or TRBV12-4 and TRBJ2-7; D may be TRBD1 (5 bases). This CDR3 has 14 amino acids. Between the trimmed V and J ends, which lost 6 bases and 2 bases, there was a span of 14 bases. CDR3 sequence: CASRRQRSPYEQYF. The CDR3 DNA reads TGTGCCAGCAGACGACAGCGCTCTCCCTACGAGCAGTACTTC.

Details on this clonotype: One end of the junction fails to match germline, which may point to a read error. This sequence joins TRBV5-1 and TRBJ2-7; D possibly corresponds to TRBD2 (5 bases). Germline V gene data show CDR1 as SGHRS and CDR2 as YFSETQ. The CDR3 length is 15 residues. CDR3 residues: CASCLEAAGAHEQYF. CDR3 DNA: TGCGCCAGCTGCTTGGAGGCCGCAGGAGCCCACGAGCAGTACTTC.

In the case of this clonotype: A clone one base away is much larger, so this may be a read error. The chain recombines TRBV7-3 with TRBJ2-1; 7 bases fit TRBD1. The CDR3 loop spans 16 amino acids. Germline lookup yields CDR1 SGHTA and CDR2 FQGTGA. This chain's CDR3 is CATSLTPRGLDNEQFF. CDR3 coding DNA: TGTGCCACCAGCTTAACCCCAAGGGGGCTGGACAATGAGCAGTTCTTC.

The chain uses TRBV29-1 and TRBJ2-1; D may match TRBD1 or TRBD2 (5 bases each). Germline assignment: CDR1 SQVTM and CDR2 ANQGSEA. This CDR3 contains 14 residues. Trimming removed 3 bases at V and 5 bases at J, with 14 bases between. The CDR3 is CSVDRGPTHNEQFF. Here the CDR3 DNA reads TGCAGCGTTGATCGGGGCCCCACACACAATGAGCAGTTCTTC.

This clonotype came up a few times. J is TRBJ1-5 and V is TRBV2; a weak D match, TRBD1 (5 bases). Germline CDR1 and CDR2: SNHLY and FYNNEI. V lost 8 bases and J 0 bases, leaving 17 bases between the germline ends. The CDR3 is made up of 16 amino acids. The CDR3 loop reads CASQGSGTYSNQPQHF. The CDR3 nucleotides read TGTGCCAGCCAGGGTTCCGGGACGTATAGCAATCAGCCCCAGCATTTT.

This clonotype came up a few times. This sequence joins TRBV5-1 and TRBJ1-2; 7 nucleotides align to TRBD1. There are 14 residues in the CDR3. V gave up 4 bases and J gave up 6 bases; unmatched junction bases: 9. The germline V gene encodes CDR1 SGHRS and CDR2 YFSETQ. CDR3: CASSPNRDRHGYTF. CDR3 nucleotide sequence: TGCGCCAGCAGCCCCAACCGGGACAGACATGGCTACACCTTC.

This clonotype was seen a handful of times. J is TRBJ1-1 and V is TRBV5-1; D remains unclear. V was clipped by 4 bases and J by 2 bases, with 12 bases between them. CDR3 length equals 14 residues. The germline gives CDR1 SGHRS, CDR2 YFSETQ. CDR3 sequence (DNA): TGCGCCAGCAGCACCCATTCTTCAAACACTGAAGCTTTCTTT. Protein product: CASSTHSSNTEAFF.

This clonotype was detected once. CDR3 nucleotides: TGTGCCAGCAGAGGGGAGAGGGGGCTGAGGAACTATGGCTACACCTTC. Amino acids: CASRGERGLRNYGYTF. The chain is built from TRBV2 and TRBJ1-2; TRBD1 agrees at 7 bases. Germline lookup yields CDR1 SNHLY and CDR2 FYNNEI. The CDR3 extends over 16 amino acids. Trimming at V came to 6 bases and at J to 2 bases, leaving 12 bases not matched to a gene.

The chain carries TRBV5-1 and TRBJ2-3; 11 nucleotides align to TRBD1. The V segment lost 5 bases and the J segment 1 base; nucleotides outside the gene matches: 3. Germline V lookup: CDR1 SGHRS, CDR2 YFSETQ. The CDR3 runs to 15 residues. CDR3 DNA: TGCGCCAGCAGGTGGACAGGGGGCCGCACAGATACGCAGTATTTT. Translated: CASRWTGGRTDTQYF.

The J gene is TRBJ2-7, the V gene TRBV3-1; D ambiguous. Trimming cost V 5 bases and J 5 bases, with 13 bases left between them. There are 13 residues in the CDR3. Germline V gene sequence: CDR1 LGHDT, CDR2 YNNKEL (reference sequence). CDR3 coding DNA: TGTGCCAGCAGCTCTTCAAGAGTGAACGAGCAGTACTTC. This encodes CASSSSRVNEQYF.

This clonotype has a handful of counts. The V call is TRBV10-3, the J call TRBJ2-4, with D maybe TRBD2 (5 bases). With 3 bases removed from V and 0 bases from J, the gap between germline ends came to 9 bases. Germline-derived CDR1 and CDR2 are ENHRY and SYGVKD. This CDR3 has 15 amino acids. The DNA of the CDR3 is TGTGCCATCAGTGAAGATCGGGGAGCCAAAAACATTCAGTACTTC. This gives the protein CAISEDRGAKNIQYF.

At least ten counts were recorded for this clonotype. The chain has TRBV2 and TRBJ2-2, with 7 bases that match TRBD1. V was clipped by 6 bases and J by 7 bases; unmatched bases: 11. CDR1 SNHLY and CDR2 FYNNEI come from the germline V gene. The CDR3 runs 15 residues. The CDR3 spells CASRKQGSGVGELFF. The CDR3 nucleotides are TGTGCCAGCAGGAAACAGGGGTCCGGAGTCGGGGAGCTGTTTTTT.

The V and J genes are TRBV6-2 or TRBV6-3 and TRBJ2-7, with D possibly matching TRBD2 (6 bases). Trimming stripped 2 bases from V and 6 bases from J, with 11 bases between. CDR1 is MNHEY and CDR2 is SVGEGT in the germline V gene. The CDR3 loop spans 13 amino acids. The CDR3 DNA follows: TGTGCCAGCAGTTACCCGCGGGACGGCGAGCAGTACTTC. It is translated as CASSYPRDGEQYF.

There are many counts of this clonotype. An end of the junction differs from the germline gene, which may be a read error. The chain uses TRBV5-1 and TRBJ2-7; 8 nucleotides align to TRBD1. The germline CDR1 and CDR2 sequences are SGHRS and YFSETQ. The CDR3 runs to 15 residues. CDR3 region: CASSLGTGSSYEQYF. CDR3 nucleotides: TGTGCCAGCAGCTTAGGGACAGGTTCTTCCTACGAGCAGTACTTC. Based on the CDR3 plus reference TRBV5-1 and TRBJ2-7, the full variable domain is KAGVTQTPRYLIKTRGQQVTLSCSPISGHRSVSWYQQTPGQGLQFLFEYFSETQRNKGNFPGRFSGRQFSNSRSEMNVSTLELGDSALYLCASSLGTGSSYEQYFGPGTRLTVT.

This clonotype was found a few times. The chain combines TRBV6-5 with TRBJ2-1, with D possibly TRBD2 on 6 matching bases. The CDR3 sequence is 13 residues long. CDR1 is MNHEY and CDR2 is SVGAGI in the germline V gene. The ends were cut back, 2 bases at V and 4 bases at J, with 6 bases in the middle. CDR3 amino acids: CASSYGTYNEQFF. CDR3 in DNA: TGTGCCAGCAGTTACGGGACTTACAATGAGCAGTTCTTC.

This clonotype occurred many times. The V gene is TRBV29-1, the J gene TRBJ2-3; D perhaps matches TRBD2 (5 bases). The V gene's germline CDR1 is SQVTM and CDR2 ANQGSEA. The V end lost 2 bases, the J end lost 2 bases, and 8 bases lay between the germline ends. The CDR3 has 13 residues. For the CDR3, the DNA is TGCAGCGTTGAAAAAGGACTCACAGATACGCAGTATTTT. It specifies CSVEKGLTDTQYF.

The chain employs TRBV7-3 and TRBJ2-2; the D gene is possibly TRBD1 (8 bases). The V and J ends lost 5 bases and 7 bases respectively, with 14 bases between them. The CDR3 consists of 14 residues. CDR1 and CDR2 from the germline V gene are SGHTA and FQGTGA. CDR3 nucleotides: TGTGCCAGCAGCCCCACAGGGGGGGTCGGGGAGCTGTTTTTT. Protein sequence: CASSPTGGVGELFF.

This clonotype has just a few counts. The chain uses TRBV5-1 and TRBJ2-7; no clear D. V was clipped by 0 bases and J by 1 base, with 11 bases between them. Germline V lookup: CDR1 SGHRS, CDR2 YFSETQ. This CDR3 comprises 15 residues. The CDR3 region has the DNA TGCGCCAGCAGCTTGGACACAAAATTTTCCTACGAGCAGTACTTC. Amino acid sequence: CASSLDTKFSYEQYF.

This clonotype was detected a few times. The chain recombines TRBV3-1 with TRBJ2-7; 8 bases fit TRBD1. The CDR3 runs 16 residues. Germline V gene data show CDR1 as LGHDT and CDR2 as YNNKEL (reference sequence). V gave up 3 bases and J gave up 2 bases; unmatched junction bases: 9. The CDR3 DNA reads TGTGCCAGCAGCCACAGGGGGCGGTTCTTGACCTACGAGCAGTACTTC. The encoded protein is CASSHRGRFLTYEQYF.

This clonotype was seen a few times. The chain is built from TRBV25-1 and TRBJ2-7; D perhaps matches TRBD2 (7 bases). Germline CDR1 reads MGHDK; CDR2 reads SYGVNS. The CDR3 length is 15 residues. V shed 1 base and J shed 6 bases, with 16 bases lying between them. DNA for the CDR3: TGTGCCAGCAGTGAATTTGGGGGGCGGGAGTTCGAGCAGTACTTC. This sequence encodes CASSEFGGREFEQYF.

Ten or more counts support this clonotype. The chain carries TRBV9 and TRBJ2-7; 11 positions agree with TRBD2. CDR1 SGDLS and CDR2 YYNGEE come from the germline V gene. The CDR3 contains 15 residues. Trimming removed 0 bases from V and 5 bases from J; junction bases left unmatched: 4. The CDR3 here is CASSVELAGVHEQYF. CDR3 nucleotides: TGTGCCAGCAGCGTAGAACTAGCGGGAGTCCACGAGCAGTACTTC.

This clonotype has only a few counts. The CDR3 DNA follows: TGTGCCGGGGGGGACCCTTCGCACTACGAGCAGTACTTC. Encoded protein: CAGGDPSHYEQYF. The chain links TRBV7-9 to TRBJ2-7, with 7 bases matching TRBD2. The V gene's germline CDR1 is SEHNR and CDR2 FQNEAQ (reference sequence). Trimming cost V 11 bases and J 3 bases; bases outside gene matches: 10. CDR3 length: 13 amino acids.

V usage is TRBV6-2 or TRBV6-3 and J usage is TRBJ2-3; D is undetermined. Germline V gene data show CDR1 as MNHEY and CDR2 as SVGEGT. V gave up 2 bases and J gave up 3 bases, with 9 bases separating them. The CDR3 totals 14 residues. CDR3 region: CASSYRIGTDTQYF. CDR3 DNA sequence: TGTGCCAGCAGTTACAGGATCGGGACAGATACGCAGTATTTT.

This clonotype showed up just a few times. The CDR3 DNA reads TGTGCCATCCCTGGCGGGATGTCGGGGGAGGATACGCAGTATTTT. Amino acid sequence: CAIPGGMSGEDTQYF. The chain recombines TRBV6-4 with TRBJ2-3, with TRBD2 as a possible D gene (6 bases). The CDR3 extends over 15 amino acids. V gave up 10 bases and J gave up 6 bases, with 23 bases separating them. Germline V gene lookup returns CDR1 MRHNA and CDR2 SNTAGT.

This clonotype turned up a few times. This chain links TRBV29-1 with TRBJ2-1, with TRBD2 matching 14 bases. The CDR3 is made up of 16 amino acids. Trimming cost V 4 bases and J 8 bases; bases outside gene matches: 10. CDR1 and CDR2 (germline): SQVTM, ANQGSEA. The CDR3 coding sequence is TGCAGCGTTGCCCCCGAGATGGGACTAGCGGGAGATGAGCAGTTCTTC. This sequence encodes CSVAPEMGLAGDEQFF.

The chain joins TRBV5-1 to TRBJ2-5; D perhaps matches TRBD2 (6 bases). This CDR3 comprises 14 residues. Trimming shortened V by 2 bases and J by 6 bases, and 14 bases separated the two germline ends. Germline V gives CDR1 SGHRS, CDR2 YFSETQ. CDR3 protein: CASSFGGGDQTQYF. The DNA for the CDR3 is TGCGCCAGCAGCTTCGGGGGTGGGGACCAGACCCAGTACTTC.

In this sample, this clonotype turned up a few times. The chain has TRBV3-1 and TRBJ2-7, with a possible D match to TRBD1 (5 bases). Trimming took 2 bases from V and 4 from J, leaving 15 bases between them. The CDR3 has 15 amino acids. Germline loops: CDR1 LGHDT, CDR2 YNNKEL (reference sequence). Written as DNA, the CDR3 is TGTGCCAGCAGCCAACTTACGGACAAGAGGTACGAGCAGTACTTC. Translated, it gives CASSQLTDKRYEQYF.

Only a few counts were recorded for this clonotype. The chain uses TRBV21-1 and TRBJ1-5. TRBV21-1 is shown as a pseudogene. The CDR3 is 14 amino acids. The CDR3 region has the DNA TGTGCCAGCTTCCAGAGGGCCCCGGGGCAGCCCCAGCATTTT. It yields the protein CASFQRAPGQPQHF.

This clonotype has a handful of counts. The J gene is TRBJ1-5, the V gene TRBV5-1, with 11 nucleotides matching TRBD1. With V trimmed by 8 bases and J by 0 bases, 7 bases remained unmatched. CDR3 length: 16 amino acids. Germline CDR1 SGHRS, CDR2 YFSETQ. DNA of the CDR3: TGCGCCAGGGACCGGGACAGGGGGAGTAGCAATCAGCCCCAGCATTTT. The encoded protein is CARDRDRGSSNQPQHF.